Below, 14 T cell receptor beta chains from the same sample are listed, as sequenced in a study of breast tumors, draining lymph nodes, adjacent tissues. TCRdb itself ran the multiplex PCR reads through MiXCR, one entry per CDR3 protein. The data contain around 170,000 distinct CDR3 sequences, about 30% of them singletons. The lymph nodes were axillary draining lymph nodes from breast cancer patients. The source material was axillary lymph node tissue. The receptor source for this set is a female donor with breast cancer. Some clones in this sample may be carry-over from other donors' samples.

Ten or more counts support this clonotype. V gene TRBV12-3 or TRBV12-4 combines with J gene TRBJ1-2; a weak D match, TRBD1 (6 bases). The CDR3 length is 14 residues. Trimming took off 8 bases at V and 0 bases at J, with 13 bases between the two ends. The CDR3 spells CASVPQGPNYGYTF. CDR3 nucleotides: TGTGCCAGCGTCCCACAGGGCCCTAACTATGGCTACACCTTC.

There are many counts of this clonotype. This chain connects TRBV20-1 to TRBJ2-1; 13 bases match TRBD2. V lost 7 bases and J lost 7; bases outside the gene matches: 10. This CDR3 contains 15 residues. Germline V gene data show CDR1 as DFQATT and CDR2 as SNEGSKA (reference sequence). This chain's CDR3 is CSGNGLAGVGNEQFF. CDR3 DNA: TGCAGTGGCAATGGACTAGCGGGAGTAGGGAATGAGCAGTTCTTC.

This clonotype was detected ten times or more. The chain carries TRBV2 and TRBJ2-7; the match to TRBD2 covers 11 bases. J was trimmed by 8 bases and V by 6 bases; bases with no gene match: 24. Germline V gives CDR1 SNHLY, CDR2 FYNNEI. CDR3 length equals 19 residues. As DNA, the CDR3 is TGTGCCAGCAGCCGATTTGGACGGGTGACTAGCGGGGTTCCTACGAAGCAGTACTTC. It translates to CASSRFGRVTSGVPTKQYF.

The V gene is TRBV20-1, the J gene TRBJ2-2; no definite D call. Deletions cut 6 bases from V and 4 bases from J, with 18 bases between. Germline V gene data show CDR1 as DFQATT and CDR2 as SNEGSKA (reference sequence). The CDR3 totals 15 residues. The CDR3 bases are TGCAGTGCCACGCGGTCCTCCAATCCCACCGGGGAGCTGTTTTTT. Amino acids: CSATRSSNPTGELFF.

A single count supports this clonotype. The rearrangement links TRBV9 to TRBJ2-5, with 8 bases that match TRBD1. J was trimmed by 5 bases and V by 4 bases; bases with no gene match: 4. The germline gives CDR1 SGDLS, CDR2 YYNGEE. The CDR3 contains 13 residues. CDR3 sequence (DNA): TGTGCCAGCAGCCCTCAGGGGGCCGAGACCCAGTACTTC. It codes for CASSPQGAETQYF.

The CDR3 sequence: CASGPRSGAEQFF. The CDR3 DNA sequence: TGTGCATCCGGCCCAAGATCGGGCGCTGAGCAGTTCTTC. This rearrangement joins TRBV15 to TRBJ2-1, with no clear D. The germline V gene has CDR1 LNHNV and CDR2 YYDKDF (reference sequence). This CDR3 region has 13 residues. Full variable domain (outside the CDR3, taken from reference TRBV15 and TRBJ2-1): DAMVIQNPRYQVTQFGKPVTLSCSQTLNHNVMYWYQQKSSQAPKLLFHYYDKDFNNEADTPDNFQSRRPNTSFCFLDIRSPGLGDTAMYLCASGPRSGAEQFFGPGTRLTVL.

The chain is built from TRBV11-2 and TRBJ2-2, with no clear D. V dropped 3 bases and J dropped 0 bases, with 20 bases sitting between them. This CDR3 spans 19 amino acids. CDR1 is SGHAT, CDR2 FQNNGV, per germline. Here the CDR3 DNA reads TGTGCCAGCAGCTTCAGGTGGATAGGAGACCGAACGAACACCGGGGAGCTGTTTTTT. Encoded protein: CASSFRWIGDRTNTGELFF.

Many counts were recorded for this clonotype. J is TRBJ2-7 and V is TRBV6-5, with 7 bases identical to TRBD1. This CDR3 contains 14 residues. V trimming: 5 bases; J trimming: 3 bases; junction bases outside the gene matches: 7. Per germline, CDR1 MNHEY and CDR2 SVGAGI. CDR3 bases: TGTGCCAGCAGTGAAGGGACAGCTGGCTACGAGCAGTACTTC. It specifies CASSEGTAGYEQYF.

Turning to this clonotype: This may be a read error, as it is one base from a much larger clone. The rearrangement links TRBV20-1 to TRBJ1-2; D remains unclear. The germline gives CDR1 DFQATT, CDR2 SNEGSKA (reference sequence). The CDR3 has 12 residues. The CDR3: CSARSRTYGSTF. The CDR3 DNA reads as TGCAGTGCAAGGAGTAGAACCTATGGCTCCACCTTC.

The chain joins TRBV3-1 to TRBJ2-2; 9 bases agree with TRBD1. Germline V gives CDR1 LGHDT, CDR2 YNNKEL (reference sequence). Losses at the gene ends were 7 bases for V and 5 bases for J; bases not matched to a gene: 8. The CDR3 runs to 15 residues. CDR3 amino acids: CASMKRTGVTGELFF. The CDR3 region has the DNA TGTGCCAGCATGAAGAGGACAGGGGTGACCGGGGAGCTGTTTTTT. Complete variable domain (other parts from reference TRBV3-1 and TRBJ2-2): DTAVSQTPKYLVTQMGNDKSIKCEQNLGHDTMYWYKQDSKKFLKIMFSYNNKELIINETVPNRFSPKSPDKAHLNLHINSLELGDSAVYFCASMKRTGVTGELFFGEGSRLTVL.

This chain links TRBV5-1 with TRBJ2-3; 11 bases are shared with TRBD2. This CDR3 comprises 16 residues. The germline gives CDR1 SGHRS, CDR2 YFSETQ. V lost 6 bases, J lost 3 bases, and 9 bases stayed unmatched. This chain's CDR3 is CASTNSGGARTDTQYF. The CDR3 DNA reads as TGCGCCAGCACTAATAGCGGGGGGGCCAGGACAGATACGCAGTATTTT.

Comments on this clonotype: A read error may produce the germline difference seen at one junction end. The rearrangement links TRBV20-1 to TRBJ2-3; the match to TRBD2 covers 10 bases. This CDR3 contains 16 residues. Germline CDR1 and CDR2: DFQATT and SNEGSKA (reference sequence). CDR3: CSADRRLAGATDAQYF. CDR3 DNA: TGCAGTGCTGATCGTCGGCTAGCGGGGGCCACAGATGCGCAGTATTTT.

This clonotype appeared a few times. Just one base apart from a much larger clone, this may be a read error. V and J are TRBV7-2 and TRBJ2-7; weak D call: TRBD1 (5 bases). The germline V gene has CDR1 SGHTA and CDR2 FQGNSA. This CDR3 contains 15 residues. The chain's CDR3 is CASSLVGQLSYEQHF. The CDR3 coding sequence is TGTGCCAGCAGCTTAGTTGGACAACTGTCCTACGAGCAGCACTTC.

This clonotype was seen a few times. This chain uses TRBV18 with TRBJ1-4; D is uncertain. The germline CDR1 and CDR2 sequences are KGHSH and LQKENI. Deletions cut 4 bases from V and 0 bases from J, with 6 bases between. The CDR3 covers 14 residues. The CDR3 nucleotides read TGTGCCAGCTCACTGGGGACAACTAATGAAAAACTGTTTTTT. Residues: CASSLGTTNEKLFF.